This T cell receptor (beta chain) was sequenced in a study of blood T cell repertoires in COVID-19. Study information: Samples representing acute and convalescent COVID-19 were sourced from the United States, Italy and Spain. PBMCs, B-cell-depleted T cells, or T cells were the source of the cDNA or gDNA that made up the material.

The CDR3 is 17 residues long. Germline V lookup: CDR1 LGHDT, CDR2 YNNKEL (reference sequence). Germline trimming cut 0 bases from V and 0 bases from J; bases unmatched to any gene: 5. The authors' processing: The assay estimated nucleated cells by amplifying reference gene primers. Clones were sequenced by immunoSEQ multiplex PCR, and TCRdb holds only the in-frame ones, with some missing. Clone size and the V and J calls come from that table; the DNA yielded D and trimming. This sample yields 200,000 to 300,000 clones, of which around 83% are seen a single time; 1.5% to 2% belongs to the top ten. The clonotype originates from a man aged 25 to 40 who had recovered from COVID-19. This chain connects TRBV3-1 (or the pseudogene TRBV3-2) to TRBJ2-3; 8 nucleotides match TRBD2. The sample was peripheral blood. CDR3 sequence reads: CASSQDGGGLSTDTQYF. The CDR3 region has the DNA TGTGCCAGCAGCCAAGATGGCGGGGGGCTTAGCACAGATACGCAGTATTTT.